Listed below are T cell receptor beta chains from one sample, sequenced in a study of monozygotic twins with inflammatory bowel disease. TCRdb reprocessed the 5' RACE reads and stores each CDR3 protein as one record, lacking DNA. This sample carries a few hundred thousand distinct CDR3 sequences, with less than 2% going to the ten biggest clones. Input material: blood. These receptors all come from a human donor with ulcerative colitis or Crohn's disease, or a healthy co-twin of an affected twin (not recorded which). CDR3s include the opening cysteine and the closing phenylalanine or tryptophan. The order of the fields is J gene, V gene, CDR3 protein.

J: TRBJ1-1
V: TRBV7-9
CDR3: CASSSRGALDTEAFF

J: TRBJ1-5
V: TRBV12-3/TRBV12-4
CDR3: CASSLQQLNQPQHF

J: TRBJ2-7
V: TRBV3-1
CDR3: CASSQGDFSYEQYF

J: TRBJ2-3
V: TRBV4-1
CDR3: CASSFSTGAADTQYF

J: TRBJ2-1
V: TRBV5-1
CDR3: CASRVQGSTDEQFF

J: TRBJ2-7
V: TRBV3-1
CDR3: CASSQAYEQYF

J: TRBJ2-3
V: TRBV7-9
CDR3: CASSLGFDGNTDTQYF

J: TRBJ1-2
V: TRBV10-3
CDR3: CAISESNRGRTNNYGYTF

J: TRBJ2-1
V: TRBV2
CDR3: CASSVQGVDEQFF

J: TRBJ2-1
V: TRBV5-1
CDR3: CASRVGDGSYNEQFF

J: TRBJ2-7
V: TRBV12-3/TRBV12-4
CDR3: CASSLTITVEQYF

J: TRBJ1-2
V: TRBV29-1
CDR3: CSVTTGVYGYTF

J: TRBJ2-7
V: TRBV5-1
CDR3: CASSLALQGVGQYF

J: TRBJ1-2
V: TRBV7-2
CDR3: CASSSSLPTGRRDGYTF

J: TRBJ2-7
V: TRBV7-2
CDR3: CASSVGQGGHEQYF

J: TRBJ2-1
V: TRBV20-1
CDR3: CSARPTGGEAYNEQFF

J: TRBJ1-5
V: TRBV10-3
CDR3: CAISDRNNAGRVNQPQHF

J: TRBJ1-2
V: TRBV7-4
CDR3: CASSGDRPIYGYTF

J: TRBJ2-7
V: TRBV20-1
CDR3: CSASPGTSGSYEQYF

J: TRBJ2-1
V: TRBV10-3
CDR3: CAISDRDEQFF

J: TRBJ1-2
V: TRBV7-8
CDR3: CASSQFSKGQTNGYTF

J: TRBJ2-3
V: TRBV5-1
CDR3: CASSLNGGGDTQYF

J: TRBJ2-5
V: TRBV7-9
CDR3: CASSLPSQETQYF

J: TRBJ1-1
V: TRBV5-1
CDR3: CASSRTGPTEAFF

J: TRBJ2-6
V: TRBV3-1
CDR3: CASGTGGPFIDETGLSGANVLTF

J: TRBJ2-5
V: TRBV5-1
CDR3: CASSPSPAGVGETQYF